These 6 T cell receptor beta chains were sequenced from one sample in a study of T cells expressing NK-cell markers. After re-calling the 5' RACE reads, TCRdb lists one entry per CDR3 protein, DNA absent. Recorded here are some 340,000 distinct CDR3 sequences; the top ten clones represent 5% to 5.5%. The sample consisted of blood T cells: a sorted CD56 or NKG2C T cell subset, CD4+ or CD8+ T cells, or bulk PBMC T cells (not recorded which). These receptors were collected from a man aged 18 to 70 in good health.

The rearrangement uses TRBV12-3 or TRBV12-4 and TRBJ2-2. There are 14 residues in the CDR3. The CDR3 is CASGYTSSSGELFF.

The chain employs TRBV5-6 and TRBJ1-1; with no DNA, the TCRdb D assignment of TRBD1 cannot be verified. The CDR3 covers 15 residues. The germline V gene has CDR1 SGHDT and CDR2 YYEEEE. CDR3 protein: CASRPPGTGRTEAFF.

CDR3 region: CASSLQTSGSSYEQYF. The chain employs TRBV5-1 and TRBJ2-7; TCRdb's D call of TRBD2 is untestable without DNA. Per the germline V gene, CDR1 is SGHRS and CDR2 is YFSETQ. The CDR3 spans 16 residues.

The chain carries TRBV2 and TRBJ2-7; TCRdb picks TRBD1, but there is no DNA to check that call. CDR3 length equals 14 residues. In germline, CDR1 is SNHLY, CDR2 FYNNEI. The CDR3 reads CASSGAAVIIKQYF.

The rearrangement joins TRBV5-1 to TRBJ2-1; TCRdb calls TRBD2, which cannot be checked without DNA. The CDR3 contains 16 residues. Germline assignment: CDR1 SGHRS and CDR2 YFSETQ. This chain's CDR3 is CASSLSVTSGGAKQFF.

The chain combines TRBV15 with TRBJ1-5. The CDR3 totals 16 residues. Germline CDR1 LNHNV, CDR2 YYDKDF (reference sequence). The CDR3: CATSRPRVGSNQPQHF.